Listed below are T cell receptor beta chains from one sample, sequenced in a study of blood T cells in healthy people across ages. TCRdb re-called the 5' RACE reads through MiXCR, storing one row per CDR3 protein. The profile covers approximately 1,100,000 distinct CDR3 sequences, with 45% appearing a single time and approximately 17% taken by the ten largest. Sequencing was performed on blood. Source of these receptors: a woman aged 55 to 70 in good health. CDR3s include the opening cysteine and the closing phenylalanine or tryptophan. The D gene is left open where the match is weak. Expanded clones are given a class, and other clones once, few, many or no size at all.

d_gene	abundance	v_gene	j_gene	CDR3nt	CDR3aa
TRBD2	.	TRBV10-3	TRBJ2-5	TGTGCCATCAGTGACACGACTAGCGGGGAGACCCAGTACTTC	CAISDTTSGETQYF
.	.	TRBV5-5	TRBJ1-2	TGTGCCAGCAGCTTGGATCCAGGTACTAACTATGGCTACACCTTC	CASSLDPGTNYGYTF
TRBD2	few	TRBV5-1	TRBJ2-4	TGCGCCAGCAGCTTTTCTAGCGGGAGACCCATTGACATTCAGTACTTC	CASSFSSGRPIDIQYF
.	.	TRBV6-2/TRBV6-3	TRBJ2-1	TGTGCCAGCAGTTACCTCCGGGACTTGCTGAATGAGCAGTTCTTC	CASSYLRDLLNEQFF
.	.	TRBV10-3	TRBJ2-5	TGTGCCATCAGTGCGGGACCAAGCACACAAGAGACCCAGTACTTC	CAISAGPSTQETQYF
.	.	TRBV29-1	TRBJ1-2	TGCAGCGTCTCTGGGCCGGTAATCGGATATGGCTACACCTTC	CSVSGPVIGYGYTF
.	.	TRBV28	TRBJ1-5	TGTACCAGCAGTGCCGAAGGTACGGGCAATCAGCCCCAGCATTTT	CTSSAEGTGNQPQHF
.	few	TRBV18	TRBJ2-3	TGTGCCAGCTCTACGAGTCTGGCAGATACGCAGTATTTT	CASSTSLADTQYF
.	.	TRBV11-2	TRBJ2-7	TGTGCCAGCAGCGGAGCCGGGACAAAGCAGTACTTC	CASSGAGTKQYF
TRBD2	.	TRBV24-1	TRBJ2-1	TGTGCCACCAGTGATTTTAAGGGACTAGCGGGAGGGGCCAATGAGCAGTTCTTC	CATSDFKGLAGGANEQFF
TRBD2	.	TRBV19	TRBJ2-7	TGCGCCAGTAGTTTGGCCAGGGGTTGGAGCGGGAGGTCCTACGAGCAGTACTTC	CASSLARGWSGRSYEQYF
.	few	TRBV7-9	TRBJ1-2	TGTGCCGGAACTTCCAGGGTTAAGGACTATGGCTACACCTTC	CAGTSRVKDYGYTF
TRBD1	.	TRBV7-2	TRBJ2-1	TGTGCCAGCAGCTCTTCGACAGGGTACAATGAGCAGTTCTTC	CASSSSTGYNEQFF
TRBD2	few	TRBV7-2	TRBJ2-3	TGTGCCAGCAGCGGAGCGGGGTCAGATACGCAGTATTTT	CASSGAGSDTQYF
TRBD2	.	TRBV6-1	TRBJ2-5	TGTGCCAGCAGTGAAGTGTGGGGACTAGCGGACGCAGAGACCCAGTACTTC	CASSEVWGLADAETQYF
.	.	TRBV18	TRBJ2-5	TGTGCCAGCTCACCAAGGTCGGGGATTAGCCGAAGGTTGGAGACCCAGTACTTC	CASSPRSGISRRLETQYF
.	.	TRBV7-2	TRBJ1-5	TGTGCCAGCAGCCCGTGGACAGCCCTCGAACAGCCCCAGCATTTT	CASSPWTALEQPQHF
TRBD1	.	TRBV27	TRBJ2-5	TGTGCCAGCAGTTTTAGCTTACCGGACAGGGGGGGAGAGACCCAGTACTTC	CASSFSLPDRGGETQYF
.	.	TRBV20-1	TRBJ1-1	TGCAGTGCTTACAGCCTCGGGTCGGTTGAAGCTTTCTTT	CSAYSLGSVEAFF
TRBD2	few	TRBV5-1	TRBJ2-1	TGCGTCAGCAGCGGGAGCGGGAGTATCGATGAGCAGTTCTTC	CVSSGSGSIDEQFF
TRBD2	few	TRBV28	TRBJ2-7	TGTGCCAGCAGCATGTATACTAGCGGGAACACCTACGAGCAGTACTTC	CASSMYTSGNTYEQYF
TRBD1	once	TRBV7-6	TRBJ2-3	TGTGCCAGCAGCAGGACAGGGGGCACTATGGATACGCAGTATTTT	CASSRTGGTMDTQYF
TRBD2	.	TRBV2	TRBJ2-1	TGTGCCAGCAGCGGGACTAGCGGGAGCTGTGAGCAGTTCTTC	CASSGTSGSCEQFF
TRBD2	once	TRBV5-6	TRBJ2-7	TGTGCCAGCAGCTCCCGGGGGGTTGGGTCCTACGAGCAGTACTTC	CASSSRGVGSYEQYF
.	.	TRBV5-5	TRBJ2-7	TGTGCCAGCAGCTTAGCGACAGAAACCTCCTACGAGCAGTACTTC	CASSLATETSYEQYF
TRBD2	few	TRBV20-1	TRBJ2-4	TGCAGTGCTTCGGCGGGACTAAAAGCCATTCAGTACTTC	CSASAGLKAIQYF
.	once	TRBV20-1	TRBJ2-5	TGCAGTGCTAGGGACCGGCCCCAGTACTTC	CSARDRPQYF
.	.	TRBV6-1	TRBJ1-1	TGTGCCAGCAGTGAAGCGCCACAGACTGAAGCTTTCTTT	CASSEAPQTEAFF